These T cell receptor beta chains were read from a single sample in a study of T and B cells in COVID-19 patients. TCRdb processed the multiplex PCR reads anew with MiXCR; each CDR3 protein has one entry. The table has about 3,300 distinct CDR3 sequences, approximately 22% seen once. The sequencing sample was made of blood. These receptors came from a human donor with active COVID-19. Both conserved end residues are trimmed from each CDR3. Fields, in order: V gene, CDR3 protein.

>TRBV5-1
ASSWGGTGSTEAF
>TRBV6-1
ASLTGVTQY
>TRBV10-1
ASSSLKGTSGPSYNEQF
>TRBV6-5
ASSRDTSYGYT
>TRBV29-1
SVRLGDYNEQF
>TRBV12-3/TRBV12-4
ASGLGQRNEKLF
>TRBV27
ASSLSYTTDTQY
>TRBV13
ASSSDRATSTDTQY
>TRBV30
AWSGTSALQETQY
>TRBV5-1
ASSLEPPGGSRDTEAF
>TRBV19
ASRWGWENEQF
>TRBV6-5
ASQTGRGTQH
>TRBV15
ATSTRTSGIGDTQY
>TRBV20-1
SARLQGTSYNEQF
>TRBV18
ASSLLMRRTFNYGYT
>TRBV20-1
SARGAAGEQF
>TRBV7-3
ASSPGGLSTDTQY
>TRBV20-1
SARTPSYNEQF
>TRBV7-6
ASSRTGAQPQH
>TRBV12-3/TRBV12-4
ASSLGGQGREQY
>TRBV12-3/TRBV12-4
ASTPKGVST
>TRBV14
ASSSHPIGGGTEAF
>TRBV30
AWSVGGTNTGELF
>TRBV30
AWRDVDSYGYT
>TRBV4-3
ASSPTGGSYGYT
>TRBV7-9
ASSLTGGPEQF
>TRBV29-1
GQEAGNTIY
>TRBV19
ASSIRSGGGNYGYT